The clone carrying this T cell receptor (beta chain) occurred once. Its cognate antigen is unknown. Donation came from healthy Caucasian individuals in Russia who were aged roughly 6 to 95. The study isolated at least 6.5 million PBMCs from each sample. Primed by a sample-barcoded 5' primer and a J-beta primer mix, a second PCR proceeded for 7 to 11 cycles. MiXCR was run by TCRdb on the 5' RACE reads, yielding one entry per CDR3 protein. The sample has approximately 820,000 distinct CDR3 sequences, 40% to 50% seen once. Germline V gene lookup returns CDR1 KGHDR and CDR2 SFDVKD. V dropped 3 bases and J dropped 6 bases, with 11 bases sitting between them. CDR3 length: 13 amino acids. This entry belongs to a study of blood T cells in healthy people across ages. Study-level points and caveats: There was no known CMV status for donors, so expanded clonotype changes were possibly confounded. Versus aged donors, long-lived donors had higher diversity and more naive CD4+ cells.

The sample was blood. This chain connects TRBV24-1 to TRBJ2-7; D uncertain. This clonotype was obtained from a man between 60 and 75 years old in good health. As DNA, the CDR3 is TGTGCCACCAGTGATGGGCGACTCCCCGAGCAGTACTTC. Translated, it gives CATSDGRLPEQYF.